The present entry profiles one T cell receptor (beta chain) with its context. This record belongs to a study of blood T cell repertoires in COVID-19. The overall study: PBMCs, B-cell-depleted T cells, or T cells were the source of the cDNA or gDNA that made up the material.

In the original workflow: Reference gene primers were amplified, and this amplification served to estimate nucleated cell counts. Sequencing was performed with immunoSEQ multiplex PCR; in TCRdb, only in-frame clones are kept and a portion is missing. That table gives V, J and clone size, and the DNA gave D and trimming. The data contain 230,000 or so clones, more than 75% of them seen just once; the ten biggest clones take up 1.9%. This CDR3 contains 13 residues. Trimming removed 6 bases from V and 5 bases from J; junction bases left unmatched: 9. Germline CDR1 is SQVTM and CDR2 is ANQGSEA. Sequenced material: peripheral blood. The sequence came from a man aged 35 to 55 with active or convalescent COVID-19. The chain recombines TRBV29-1 with TRBJ1-1; TRBD1 agrees at 7 bases. In nucleotides, the CDR3 is TGCAGCGTAGACAGGGATCTAGAAACTGAAGCTTTCTTT. Protein: CSVDRDLETEAFF.